The 10 T cell receptor beta chains presented below share a single source sample, sequenced in a study. TCRdb analysed the RT-PCR reads with MiXCR anew, one entry per CDR3 protein. The sample yields almost 700,000 distinct CDR3 sequences, approximately 14% seen once. Source material: memory CD4+ T cells from blood. These receptors all stem from a female donor in good health, serving as a healthy control.

This clonotype has only a few counts. The rearrangement joins TRBV18 to TRBJ1-4; TRBD1 might be the D (5 bases). Per the germline V gene, CDR1 is KGHSH and CDR2 is LQKENI. Trimming removed 6 bases from V and 5 bases from J, with 19 bases in between. The CDR3 has 16 amino acids. CDR3 DNA: TGTGCCAGCTCGCCAGCGACTCCGGGGGGAAATGAAAAACTGTTTTTT. It specifies CASSPATPGGNEKLFF.

The chain uses TRBV12-3 or TRBV12-4 and TRBJ2-2; a possible D gene is TRBD2 (5 bases). V gave up 6 bases and J gave up 1 base, with 9 bases separating them. CDR3 length: 14 residues. CDR3 sequence reads: CASSPGKNTGELFF. CDR3 nucleotides: TGTGCCAGCAGCCCGGGGAAGAACACCGGGGAGCTGTTTTTT.

In regard to this clonotype: Its ends do not fully match the called genes, so a read error is possible. The chain uses TRBV6-2 or TRBV6-3 and TRBJ2-5, with 9 positions matching TRBD2. CDR1 MNHEY and CDR2 SVGEGT come from the germline V gene. This CDR3 is 16 amino acids long. CDR3 sequence (DNA): TGTGCCAGCACTTACTTTAGCGGGAGAGGCCAAGAGACCCAGTACTTC. Translated, it gives CASTYFSGRGQETQYF.

The chain recombines TRBV4-3 with TRBJ2-2; possibly TRBD2 for D (6 bases). There are 17 residues in the CDR3. In germline, CDR1 is LGHNA, CDR2 YSLEER. Trimming shortened V by 2 bases and J by 2 bases, and 15 bases separated the two germline ends. CDR3 bases: TGCGCCAGCAGCCAAAATAGGGGACTCTTAAACACCGGGGAGCTGTTTTTT. It codes for CASSQNRGLLNTGELFF.

The sample holds many counts of this clonotype. CDR3: CATSTNYGYTF. DNA for the CDR3: TGTGCCACCAGTACTAACTATGGCTACACCTTC. The chain carries TRBV24-1 and TRBJ1-2; D gene ambiguous. Germline V gene sequence: CDR1 KGHDR, CDR2 SFDVKD. CDR3 length: 11 amino acids. V shed 6 bases and J shed 0 bases, with 1 base lying between them.

This chain connects TRBV6-2 or TRBV6-3 to TRBJ2-1, with D unclear. The CDR3 spans 18 residues. Trimming pared 4 bases from V and 0 bases from J, leaving 19 bases between. Germline CDR1 MNHEY, CDR2 SVGEGT. CDR3 in amino acids: CASSSPPFGQSSYNEQFF. CDR3 DNA: TGTGCCAGCAGTTCCCCCCCCTTTGGGCAGAGCTCCTACAATGAGCAGTTCTTC.

There are many counts of this clonotype. The chain carries TRBV12-3 or TRBV12-4 and TRBJ2-7, with 11 bases fitting TRBD2. The V segment lost 4 bases and the J segment 1 base; nucleotides outside the gene matches: 15. The CDR3 sequence is 19 residues long. The CDR3 nucleotides are TGTGCCAGCAGTTCGACTTGGGGAACCGGGACTAGCGGTTCCTACGAGCAGTACTTC. Amino acid sequence: CASSSTWGTGTSGSYEQYF.

The table lists this clonotype with a few counts. The chain couples TRBV3-1 to TRBJ1-1, with a possible D match to TRBD1 (5 bases). This CDR3 comprises 14 residues. In germline, CDR1 is LGHDT, CDR2 YNNKEL (reference sequence). Trimming took off 2 bases at V and 7 bases at J, with 14 bases between the two ends. The CDR3 spells CASSQTAGDFEAFF. CDR3 DNA sequence: TGTGCCAGCAGCCAAACGGCGGGGGACTTTGAAGCTTTCTTT.

This chain uses TRBV12-3 or TRBV12-4 with TRBJ2-3, with 10 bases identical to TRBD2. The CDR3 spans 16 residues. The J segment lost 1 base and the V segment lost 6 bases, leaving 7 bases of the junction unmatched. The CDR3, as DNA: TGTGCCAGCAGGGGGATAGCGGGAGGAGGCACAGATACGCAGTATTTT. Residues: CASRGIAGGGTDTQYF.

The rearrangement links TRBV7-9 to TRBJ2-3, with 11 bases that match TRBD2. Per germline, CDR1 SEHNR and CDR2 FQNEAQ (reference sequence). Trimming cost V 5 bases and J 1 base; bases outside gene matches: 5. The length of the CDR3 is 16 residues. The CDR3 coding sequence is TGTGCCAGCAGCCTGGGACTAGCGGACCGCACAGATACGCAGTATTTT. Its translation: CASSLGLADRTDTQYF.